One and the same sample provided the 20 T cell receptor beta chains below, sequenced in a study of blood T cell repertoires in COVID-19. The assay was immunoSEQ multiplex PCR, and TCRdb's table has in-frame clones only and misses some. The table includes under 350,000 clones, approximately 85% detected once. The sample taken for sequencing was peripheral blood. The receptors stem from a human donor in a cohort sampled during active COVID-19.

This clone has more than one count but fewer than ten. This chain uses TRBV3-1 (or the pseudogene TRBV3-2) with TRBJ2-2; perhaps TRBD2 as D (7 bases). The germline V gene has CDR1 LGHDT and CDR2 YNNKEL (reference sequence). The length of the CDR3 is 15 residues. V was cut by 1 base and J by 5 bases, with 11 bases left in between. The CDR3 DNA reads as TGTGCCAGCAGCCAAGGGGGGCGGGAGACCGGGGAGCTGTTTTTT. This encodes CASSQGGRETGELFF.

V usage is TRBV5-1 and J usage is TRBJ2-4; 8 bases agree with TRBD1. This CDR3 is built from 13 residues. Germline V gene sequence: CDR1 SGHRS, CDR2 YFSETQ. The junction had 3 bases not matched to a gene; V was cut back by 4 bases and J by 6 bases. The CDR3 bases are TGCGCCAGCAGCACCGGACAGGGAAACATTCAGTACTTC. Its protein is CASSTGQGNIQYF.

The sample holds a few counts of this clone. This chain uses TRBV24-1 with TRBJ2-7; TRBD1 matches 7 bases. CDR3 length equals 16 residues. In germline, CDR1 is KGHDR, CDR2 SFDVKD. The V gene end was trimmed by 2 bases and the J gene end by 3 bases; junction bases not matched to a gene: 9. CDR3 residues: CATSDSRRSGGYEQYF. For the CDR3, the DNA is TGTGCCACCAGTGATTCCCGACGATCAGGGGGCTACGAGCAGTACTTC.

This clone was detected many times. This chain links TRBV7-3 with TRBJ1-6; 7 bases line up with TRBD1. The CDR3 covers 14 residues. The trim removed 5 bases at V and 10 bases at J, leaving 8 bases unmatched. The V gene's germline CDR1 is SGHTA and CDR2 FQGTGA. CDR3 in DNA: TGTGCCAGCAGCCGACAGGGAAGTGGGTCACCCCTCCACTTT. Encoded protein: CASSRQGSGSPLHF. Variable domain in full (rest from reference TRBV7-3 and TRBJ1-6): GAGVSQTPSNKVTEKGKYVELRCDPISGHTALYWYRQSLGQGPEFLIYFQGTGAADDSGLPNDRFFAVRPEGSVSTLKIQRTERGDSAVYLCASSRQGSGSPLHFGNGTRLTVT.

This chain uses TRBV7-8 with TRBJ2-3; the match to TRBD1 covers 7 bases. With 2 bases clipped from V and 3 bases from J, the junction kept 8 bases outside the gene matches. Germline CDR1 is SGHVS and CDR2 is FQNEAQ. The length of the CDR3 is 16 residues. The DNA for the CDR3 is TGTGCCAGCAGCTTACTTTCACAGGGGATGACAGATACGCAGTATTTT. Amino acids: CASSLLSQGMTDTQYF.

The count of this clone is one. The CDR3 region has the DNA TGTGCCAGCAGCGCAACAGGGACCTACAATGAGCAGTTCTTC. Translating gives CASSATGTYNEQFF. The J gene is TRBJ2-1, the V gene TRBV5-6, with D perhaps matching TRBD1 (6 bases). CDR3 length: 14 amino acids. CDR1 and CDR2 (germline): SGHDT, YYEEEE. V was pared by 4 bases and J by 2 bases, with 10 bases between.

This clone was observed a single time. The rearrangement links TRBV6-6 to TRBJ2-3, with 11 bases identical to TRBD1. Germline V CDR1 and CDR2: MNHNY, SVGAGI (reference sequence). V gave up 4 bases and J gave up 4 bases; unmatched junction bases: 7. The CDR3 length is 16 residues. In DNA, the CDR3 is TGTGCCAGCAGTTTCCCGGGACAGGGGGTCGCAGATACGCAGTATTTT. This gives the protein CASSFPGQGVADTQYF.

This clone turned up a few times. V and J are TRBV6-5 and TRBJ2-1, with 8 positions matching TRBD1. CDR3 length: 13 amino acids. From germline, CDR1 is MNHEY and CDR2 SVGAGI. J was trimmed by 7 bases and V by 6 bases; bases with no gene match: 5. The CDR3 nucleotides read TGTGCCAGCAGGGCTACAGGGGGAAATGAGCAGTTCTTC. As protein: CASRATGGNEQFF.

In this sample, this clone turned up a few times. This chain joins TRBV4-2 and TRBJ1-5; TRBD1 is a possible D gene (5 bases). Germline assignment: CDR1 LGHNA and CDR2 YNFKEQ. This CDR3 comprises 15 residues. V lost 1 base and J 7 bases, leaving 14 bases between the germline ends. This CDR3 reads CASSQGRGIGQPQHF. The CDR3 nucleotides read TGTGCCAGCAGCCAAGGAAGGGGCATAGGGCAGCCCCAGCATTTT.

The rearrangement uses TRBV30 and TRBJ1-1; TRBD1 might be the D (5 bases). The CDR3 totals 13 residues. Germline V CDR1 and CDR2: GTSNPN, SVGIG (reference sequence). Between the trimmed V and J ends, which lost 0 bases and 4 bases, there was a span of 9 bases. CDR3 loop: CAWSVGVGTEAFF. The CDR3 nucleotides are TGTGCCTGGAGTGTAGGGGTAGGCACTGAAGCTTTCTTT.

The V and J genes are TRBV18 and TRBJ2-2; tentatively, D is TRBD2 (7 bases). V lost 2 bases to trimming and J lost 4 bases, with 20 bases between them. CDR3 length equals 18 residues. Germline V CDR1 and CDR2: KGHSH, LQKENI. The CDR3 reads CASSPKTIGGAGTGELFF. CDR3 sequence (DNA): TGTGCCAGCTCACCAAAGACGATAGGGGGGGCCGGCACCGGGGAGCTGTTTTTT.

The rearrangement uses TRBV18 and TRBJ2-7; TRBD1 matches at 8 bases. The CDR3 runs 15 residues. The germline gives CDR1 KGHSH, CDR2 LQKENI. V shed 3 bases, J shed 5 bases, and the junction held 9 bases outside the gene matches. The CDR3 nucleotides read TGTGCCAGCTCACCGGGACAGGTAGTTAGGAACGAGCAGTACTTC. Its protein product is CASSPGQVVRNEQYF.

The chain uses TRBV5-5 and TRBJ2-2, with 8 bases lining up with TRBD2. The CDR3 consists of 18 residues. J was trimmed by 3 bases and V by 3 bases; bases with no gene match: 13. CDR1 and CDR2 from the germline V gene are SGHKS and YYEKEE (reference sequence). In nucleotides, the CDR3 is TGTGCCAGCAGCTCAAGAGGTGGGACTAGTAAAGACACCGGGGAGCTGTTTTTT. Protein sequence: CASSSRGGTSKDTGELFF.

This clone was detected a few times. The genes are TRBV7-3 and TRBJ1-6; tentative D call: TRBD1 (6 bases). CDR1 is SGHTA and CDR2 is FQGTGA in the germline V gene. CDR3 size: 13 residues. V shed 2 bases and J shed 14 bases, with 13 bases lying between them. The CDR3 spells CASSLDGTSSLHF. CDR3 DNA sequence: TGTGCCAGCAGCTTAGACGGGACATCCTCCCTCCACTTT.

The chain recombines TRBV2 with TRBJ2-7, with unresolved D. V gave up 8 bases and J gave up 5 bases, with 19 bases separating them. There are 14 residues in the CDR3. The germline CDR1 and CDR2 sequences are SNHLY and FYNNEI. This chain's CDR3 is CASVSTANSHEQYF. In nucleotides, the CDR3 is TGTGCCAGCGTAAGCACGGCCAATAGCCACGAGCAGTACTTC.

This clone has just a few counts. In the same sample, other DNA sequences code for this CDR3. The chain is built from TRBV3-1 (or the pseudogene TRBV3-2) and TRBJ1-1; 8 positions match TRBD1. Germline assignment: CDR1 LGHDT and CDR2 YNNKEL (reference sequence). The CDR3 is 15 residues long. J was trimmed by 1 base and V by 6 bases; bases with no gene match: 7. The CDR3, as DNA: TGTGCCAGCAGTCCACAGGGGGGGACGAACACTGAAGCTTTCTTT. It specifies CASSPQGGTNTEAFF.

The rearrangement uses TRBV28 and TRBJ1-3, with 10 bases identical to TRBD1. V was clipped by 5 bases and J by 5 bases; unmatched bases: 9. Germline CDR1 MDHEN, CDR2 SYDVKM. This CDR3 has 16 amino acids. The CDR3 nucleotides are TGTGCCAGCAGTACAGCGGGACAGGGGCGACGAAACACCATATATTTT. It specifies CASSTAGQGRRNTIYF.

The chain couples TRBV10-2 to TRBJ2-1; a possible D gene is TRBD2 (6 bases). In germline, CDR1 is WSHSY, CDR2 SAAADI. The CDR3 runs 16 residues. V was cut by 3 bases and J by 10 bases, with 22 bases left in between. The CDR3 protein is CASSEGSGGLRGEQFF. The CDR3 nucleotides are TGCGCCAGCAGTGAAGGCAGTGGGGGACTGAGGGGAGAGCAGTTCTTC.

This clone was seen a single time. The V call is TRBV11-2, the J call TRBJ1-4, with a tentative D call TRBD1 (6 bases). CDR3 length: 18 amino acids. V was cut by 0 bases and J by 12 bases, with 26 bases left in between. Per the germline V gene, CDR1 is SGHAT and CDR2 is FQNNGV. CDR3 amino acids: CASSLDRWRKTGHLQLFF. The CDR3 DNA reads TGTGCCAGCAGCTTAGATAGGTGGCGAAAGACAGGCCACCTACAACTGTTTTTT.

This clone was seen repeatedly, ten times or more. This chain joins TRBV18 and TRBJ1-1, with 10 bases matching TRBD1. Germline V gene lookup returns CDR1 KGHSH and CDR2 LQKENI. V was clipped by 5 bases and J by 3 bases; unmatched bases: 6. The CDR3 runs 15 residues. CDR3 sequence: CASSGQGGRDTEAFF. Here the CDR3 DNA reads TGTGCCAGCTCAGGACAGGGGGGAAGGGACACTGAAGCTTTCTTT.